The rows below give T cell receptor beta chains drawn from one sample of a study of regulatory T cells in long-lasting Graves disease. TCRdb called the multiplex PCR reads again in MiXCR, with one record for every CDR3 protein. The sample records hundreds of thousands of distinct CDR3 sequences, about 16% being singletons. The sample was also linked to a second study, of T cells in Graves' hyperthyroidism and ophthalmopathy.

The sample was peripheral blood mononuclear cells (PBMCs), taken at new diagnosis, from a patient treated with antithyroid drugs. The receptors derive from a man aged 18 to 29 with Graves disease. CDR3s include the opening cysteine and the closing phenylalanine or tryptophan. A D gene is named only where the DNA matches it firmly. Where a row states a size, it is once, few, many or the class of an expanded clone; other rows omit it.

d_gene	abundance	j_gene	v_gene	CDR3aa	CDR3nt
.	.	TRBJ2-7	TRBV9	CASSVGPGPYEQYF	TGTGCCAGCAGCGTAGGGCCAGGGCCCTACGAGCAGTACTTC
.	few	TRBJ2-7	TRBV19	CASSKAKSYEQYF	TGTGCCAGTAGCAAGGCGAAAAGCTACGAGCAGTACTTC
TRBD2	many	TRBJ2-3	TRBV20-1	CGAGLAASTDTQYF	TGCGGCGCGGGACTAGCGGCCAGCACAGATACGCAGTATTTT
TRBD1	many	TRBJ1-1	TRBV6-2/TRBV6-3	CASSFYGQGTGAEAFF	TGTGCCAGCAGTTTTTACGGACAGGGGACGGGAGCTGAAGCTTTCTTT
.	.	TRBJ2-2	TRBV28	CASTLWGSDGELFF	TGTGCCAGCACCCTTTGGGGGAGTGACGGGGAGCTGTTTTTT
.	few	TRBJ2-7	TRBV7-8	CASSSLRGGDPYF	TGTGCCAGCAGCTCACTTAGGGGTGGGGATCCGTACTTC
.	many	TRBJ2-6	TRBV5-1	CASMTNSGANVLTF	TGCGCCAGTATGACGAACTCTGGGGCCAACGTCCTGACTTTC
.	.	TRBJ1-3	TRBV5-6	CASSVTRYGNTIYF	TGTGCCAGCAGCGTGACTCGCTATGGAAACACCATATATTTT
TRBD2	.	TRBJ2-7	TRBV5-1	CASSLVTSEGYEQYF	TGCGCCAGCAGCTTGGTAACTAGCGAGGGCTACGAGCAGTACTTC
TRBD1	.	TRBJ2-7	TRBV19	CASRATGASYEQYF	TGTGCCAGTAGAGCGACAGGGGCGTCCTACGAGCAGTACTTC
.	many	TRBJ2-7	TRBV27	CASSLSANSYEQYF	TGTGCCAGCAGTTTATCGGCCAACTCCTACGAGCAGTACTTC
.	many	TRBJ2-1	TRBV24-1	CATSSRRWEQFF	TGTGCCACCAGTTCACGTAGGTGGGAGCAGTTCTTC
.	.	TRBJ2-5	TRBV5-1	CASSLLGRIGQETQYF	TGCGCCAGCAGCTTGTTAGGGAGGATTGGCCAAGAGACCCAGTACTTC
.	many	TRBJ2-7	TRBV2	CASSEGGQGGDEQYF	TGTGCCAGCAGTGAAGGGGGCCAGGGCGGCGACGAGCAGTACTTC
TRBD2	.	TRBJ2-1	TRBV24-1	CATSDGGLAGESEQFF	TGTGCCACCAGTGATGGGGGACTAGCGGGAGAGAGTGAGCAGTTCTTC
TRBD2	few	TRBJ2-7	TRBV20-1	CSALGGGRDEQYF	TGCAGTGCTTTGGGCGGGGGGAGAGACGAGCAGTACTTC
.	few	TRBJ2-7	TRBV18	CASSPERVGNEQYF	TGTGCCAGCTCACCAGAAAGGGTTGGAAACGAGCAGTACTTC